This T cell receptor beta chain was sequenced for a study of early T cells in non-severe SARS-CoV-2 infection. Looked up from germline, CDR1 is MRHNA and CDR2 is SNTAGT. This CDR3 is built from 16 residues. V dropped 4 bases and J dropped 4; count of bases not matched to a gene: 10. In this sample, this clonotype turned up many times. TCRdb called the 5' RACE reads again in MiXCR, with one record for every CDR3 protein. The sample carries some 77,000 distinct CDR3 sequences, over 10% recorded once. Material: whole blood. This sequence joins TRBV6-4 and TRBJ1-2; 9 positions agree with TRBD1. The source is an adult who was a healthcare worker with PCR-confirmed SARS-CoV-2 infection or an uninfected control (not recorded which). CDR3 sequence: CASSASGTGFFYGYTF. The CDR3 coding sequence is TGTGCCAGCAGTGCCTCCGGGACAGGGTTTTTCTATGGCTACACCTTC.